This TCR beta chain originates from a study of cytomegalovirus exposure and HLA in healthy donors. Study findings and constraints: Among immune exposure information, only CMV serostatus was available.

There are 15 residues in the CDR3. Looked up from germline, CDR1 is SGHRS and CDR2 is YFSETQ. The J segment lost 7 bases and the V segment lost 0 bases, leaving 5 bases of the junction unmatched. For this clone: Its antigen is undetermined.

PCR employed 60 Vbeta and 13 Jbeta primers. In the original analysis: As a later analysis found, there were approximately 80 million unique TCR beta chains, of which roughly 11 million were shared. Profiled with immunoSEQ multiplex PCR; TCRdb holds only in-frame clones, not every one. Clonal size and the V and J genes are those of that table, whereas D and trimming came from the DNA. Of roughly 150,000 clones in the sample, 70% to 80% were seen once. The chain links TRBV5-1 to TRBJ1-4; TRBD1 agrees at 8 bases. The sequence was collected from a middle-aged man in good health and CMV-seropositive. Sequencing input: PBMCs. As DNA, the CDR3 is TGCGCCAGCAGCTTGGCCGGGACAGGAGGTGAAAAACTGTTTTTT. This codes for CASSLAGTGGEKLFF.